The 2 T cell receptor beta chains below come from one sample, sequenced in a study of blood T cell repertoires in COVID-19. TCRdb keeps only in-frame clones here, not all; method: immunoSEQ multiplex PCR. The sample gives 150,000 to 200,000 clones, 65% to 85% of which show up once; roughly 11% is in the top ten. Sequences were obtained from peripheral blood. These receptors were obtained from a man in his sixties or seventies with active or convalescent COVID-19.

The CDR3 loop is CASSRDRGGEKLFF. CDR3 sequence (DNA): TGTGCCAGCAGTCGGGACAGGGGGGGCGAAAAACTGTTTTTT. The chain combines TRBV27 with TRBJ1-4; TRBD1 agrees at 11 bases. The V gene's germline CDR1 is MNHEY and CDR2 SMNVEV (reference sequence). The CDR3 extends over 14 amino acids. V shed 5 bases and J 8 bases; nucleotides not matched to a gene: 4.

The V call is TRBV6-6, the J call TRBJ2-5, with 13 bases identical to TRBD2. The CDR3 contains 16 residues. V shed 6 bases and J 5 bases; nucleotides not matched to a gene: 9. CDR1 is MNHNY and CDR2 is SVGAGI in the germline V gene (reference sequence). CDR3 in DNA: TGTGCCAGCAGACGACTAGCGGGAGGAATTGCGGAGACCCAGTACTTC. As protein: CASRRLAGGIAETQYF.